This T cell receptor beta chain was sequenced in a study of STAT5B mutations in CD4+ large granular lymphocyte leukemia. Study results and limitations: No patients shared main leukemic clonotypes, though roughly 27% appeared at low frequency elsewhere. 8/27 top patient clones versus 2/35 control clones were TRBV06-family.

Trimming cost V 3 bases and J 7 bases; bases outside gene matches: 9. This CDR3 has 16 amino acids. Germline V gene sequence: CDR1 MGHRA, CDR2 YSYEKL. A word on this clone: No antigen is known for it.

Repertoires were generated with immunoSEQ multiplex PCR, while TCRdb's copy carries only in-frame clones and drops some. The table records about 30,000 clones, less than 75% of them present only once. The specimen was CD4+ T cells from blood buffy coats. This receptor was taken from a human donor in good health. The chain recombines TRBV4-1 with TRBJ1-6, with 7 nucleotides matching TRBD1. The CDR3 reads CASSQTSTGYNSPLHF. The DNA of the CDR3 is TGCGCCAGCAGCCAGACATCGACAGGGTACAATTCACCCCTCCACTTT.